The 32 T cell receptor beta chains listed next were all sequenced from one sample in a study of blood T cell repertoires in COVID-19. Generated by immunoSEQ multiplex PCR, the TCRdb table keeps only in-frame clones and is missing some. The data hold about 46,000 clones, with around 87% observed a single time. Sequences were obtained from peripheral blood. Source of these receptors: a human donor in a cohort sampled during active COVID-19.

The rearrangement links TRBV15 to TRBJ2-6, with TRBD1 matching over 8 bases. Germline V CDR1 and CDR2: LNHNV, YYDKDF (reference sequence). CDR3 length: 16 residues. V gave up 5 bases and J gave up 4 bases; unmatched junction bases: 7. CDR3 nucleotides: TGTGCCACCAGCGCCAAGCAGGGGGCCGGGGCCAACGTCCTGACTTTC. This codes for CATSAKQGAGANVLTF. The complete variable domain, with remaining parts taken from reference TRBV15 and TRBJ2-6, reads DAMVIQNPRYQVTQFGKPVTLSCSQTLNHNVMYWYQQKSSQAPKLLFHYYDKDFNNEADTPDNFQSRRPNTSFCFLDIRSPGLGDTAMYLCATSAKQGAGANVLTFGAGSRLTVL.

The chain's CDR3 is CASSESQGNTIYF. CDR3 nucleotides: TGTGCCAGCAGTGAATCACAGGGAAACACCATATATTTT. The genes are TRBV6-1 and TRBJ1-3; D uncertain. CDR1 is MNHNS and CDR2 is SASEGT in the germline V gene. V lost 2 bases, J lost 4 bases, and 6 bases lay in between. CDR3 size: 13 residues.

This clone was seen only a few times. The chain uses TRBV14 and TRBJ2-7; TRBD1 agrees at 7 bases. The junction had 6 bases not matched to a gene; V was cut back by 6 bases and J by 1 base. From germline, CDR1 is SGHDN and CDR2 FVKESK. The CDR3 is 14 residues long. CDR3 region: CASSSWTGSYEQYF. The DNA of the CDR3 is TGTGCCAGCAGTAGTTGGACAGGATCCTACGAGCAGTACTTC.

The chain couples TRBV19 to TRBJ1-2; possibly TRBD1 for D (5 bases). Trimming took 5 bases from V and 4 from J, leaving 14 bases between them. The CDR3 spans 14 residues. Germline values: CDR1 LNHDA, CDR2 SQIVND (reference sequence). The DNA for the CDR3 is TGTGCCAGTAGTGCCCTGGGGGGGGGCTATGGCTACACCTTC. As protein: CASSALGGGYGYTF.

The sample holds one count of this clone. The chain uses TRBV14 and TRBJ2-7; D perhaps matches TRBD1 (6 bases). Trimming left V 6 bases short and J 5 bases short, with 14 bases between. Germline loops: CDR1 SGHDN, CDR2 FVKESK. The CDR3 consists of 13 residues. The CDR3 nucleotides are TGTGCCAGCAGTCCATGGGACACCGACGAGCAGTACTTC. This gives the protein CASSPWDTDEQYF.

The chain employs TRBV11-2 and TRBJ1-6; D gene ambiguous. The V gene's germline CDR1 is SGHAT and CDR2 FQNNGV. V was cut by 5 bases and J by 0 bases, with 11 bases left in between. The CDR3 is made up of 16 amino acids. The CDR3 sequence: CASSPRSSSYNSPLHF. For the CDR3, the DNA is TGTGCCAGCAGCCCGAGGTCCAGCTCCTATAATTCACCCCTCCACTTT.

In its sample, this clone ranks as medium-sized. The chain is built from TRBV27 and TRBJ1-1, with unresolved D. The V and J ends lost 4 bases and 1 base respectively, with 10 bases between them. Germline CDR1 and CDR2: MNHEY and SMNVEV (reference sequence). The CDR3 runs to 14 residues. The DNA of the CDR3 is TGTGCCAGCAGTTGGAGGGATGCGAACACTGAAGCTTTCTTT. This codes for CASSWRDANTEAFF.

V and J are TRBV7-2 and TRBJ2-7, with no clear D. Germline V lookup: CDR1 SGHTA, CDR2 FQGNSA. The germline V and J ends were trimmed by 7 bases and 0 bases, with 10 bases remaining between them. The CDR3 has 13 amino acids. The CDR3 DNA reads TGTGCCAGCAAGCCGCCAGGCTCCTACGAGCAGTACTTC. It specifies CASKPPGSYEQYF. The variable domain in full, with the rest retrieved from reference TRBV7-2 and TRBJ2-7, is GAGVSQSPSNKVTEKGKDVELRCDPISGHTALYWYRQSLGQGLEFLIYFQGNSAPDKSGLPSDRFSAERTGGSVSTLTIQRTQQEDSAVYLCASKPPGSYEQYFGPGTRLTVT.

The V call is TRBV27, the J call TRBJ2-7; 7 bases map to TRBD2. This CDR3 is 16 amino acids long. J lost 6 bases, V lost 0 bases, and 11 bases had no gene match. Germline V gene sequence: CDR1 MNHEY, CDR2 SMNVEV (reference sequence). The CDR3 loop is CASSLSKRTRTGEQYF. As DNA, the CDR3 is TGTGCCAGCAGTTTATCGAAGAGGACTAGGACCGGCGAGCAGTACTTC.

This chain connects TRBV6-2 or TRBV6-3 to TRBJ2-7; tentative D call: TRBD2 (6 bases). CDR3 length: 14 amino acids. Trimming shortened V by 0 bases and J by 0 bases, and 6 bases separated the two germline ends. CDR1 is MNHEY and CDR2 is SVGEGT in the germline V gene. The DNA for the CDR3 is TGTGCCAGCAGTTACTCTAGCGGCTCCTACGAGCAGTACTTC. It yields the protein CASSYSSGSYEQYF.

This chain joins TRBV27 and TRBJ1-2; the match to TRBD1 covers 8 bases. The germline CDR1 and CDR2 sequences are MNHEY and SMNVEV (reference sequence). This CDR3 contains 13 residues. Trimming took 5 bases from V and 4 from J; bases not matched to a gene: 3. CDR3 sequence: CASSKGQAYGYTF. The CDR3 DNA reads as TGTGCCAGCAGTAAGGGACAGGCCTATGGCTACACCTTC.

The V gene is TRBV6-4, the J gene TRBJ2-1; D perhaps matches TRBD2 (6 bases). The germline CDR1 and CDR2 sequences are MRHNA and SNTAGT. V gave up 4 bases and J gave up 4 bases, with 8 bases separating them. The CDR3 is made up of 13 amino acids. The CDR3 sequence is CASSASEYNEQFF. In DNA, the CDR3 is TGTGCCAGCAGTGCTAGCGAGTACAATGAGCAGTTCTTC.

The chain joins TRBV29-1 to TRBJ2-2; D call uncertain. The germline V and J ends were trimmed by 5 bases and 2 bases, with 3 bases remaining between them. This CDR3 is 11 amino acids long. Per germline, CDR1 SQVTM and CDR2 ANQGSEA. As DNA, the CDR3 is TGCAGCGTTAGCAACACCGGGGAGCTGTTTTTT. Its translation: CSVSNTGELFF.

V is TRBV10-3 and J is TRBJ2-1; TRBD2 matches at 15 bases. This CDR3 has 15 residues. J gave up 7 bases and V 7 bases, and 5 bases lay outside the gene matches. The germline V gene encodes CDR1 ENHRY and CDR2 SYGVKD. CDR3 sequence reads: CAINHGLAGGNEQFF. The CDR3 region has the DNA TGTGCCATCAACCACGGACTAGCGGGGGGGAATGAGCAGTTCTTC.

CDR3 protein: CASRGSTNNEQFF. DNA for the CDR3: TGCGCCAGCAGGGGGAGCACTAACAATGAGCAGTTCTTC. The chain joins TRBV5-1 to TRBJ2-1, with TRBD2 as a possible D gene (5 bases). V was clipped by 5 bases and J by 5 bases, with 11 bases between them. Germline loops: CDR1 SGHRS, CDR2 YFSETQ. The CDR3 length is 13 residues.

The chain employs TRBV29-1 and TRBJ2-7; weak D call: TRBD1 (6 bases). The CDR3 consists of 12 residues. The germline gives CDR1 SQVTM, CDR2 ANQGSEA. The ends were cut back, 4 bases at V and 5 bases at J, with 12 bases in the middle. The DNA for the CDR3 is TGCAGCGTTGGACCCAGGGGCAACGAGCAGTACTTC. It yields the protein CSVGPRGNEQYF.

The V and J genes are TRBV2 and TRBJ2-2, with 9 nucleotides matching TRBD1. V trimming: 7 bases; J trimming: 7 bases; junction bases outside the gene matches: 7. There are 14 residues in the CDR3. Germline CDR1 SNHLY, CDR2 FYNNEI. Written as DNA, the CDR3 is TGTGCCAGCAAATCGGACAGGGGAAACGGGGAGCTGTTTTTT. Translating gives CASKSDRGNGELFF. Variable domain in full (rest from reference TRBV2 and TRBJ2-2): EPEVTQTPSHQVTQMGQEVILRCVPISNHLYFYWYRQILGQKVEFLVSFYNNEISEKSEIFDDQFSVERPDGSNFTLKIRSTKLEDSAMYFCASKSDRGNGELFFGEGSRLTVL.

V is TRBV6-5 and J is TRBJ2-7, with D tentatively TRBD1 (5 bases). Germline-derived CDR1 and CDR2 are MNHEY and SVGAGI. The CDR3 covers 13 residues. Trimming took 6 bases from V and 0 from J, leaving 9 bases between them. The CDR3 loop reads CASRRQSSYEQYF. CDR3 coding DNA: TGTGCCAGCAGGAGACAGAGCTCCTACGAGCAGTACTTC.

The rearrangement uses TRBV13 and TRBJ1-5; 9 bases map to TRBD1. This CDR3 comprises 16 residues. The germline CDR1 and CDR2 sequences are PRHDT and FYEKMQ (reference sequence). With 5 bases clipped from V and 3 bases from J, the junction kept 8 bases outside the gene matches. CDR3 DNA: TGTGCCAGCAGCCGGGGACAGGGAAAACCCAATCAGCCCCAGCATTTT. Translated, it gives CASSRGQGKPNQPQHF.

This rearrangement joins TRBV3-1 (or the pseudogene TRBV3-2) to TRBJ2-3, with D tentatively TRBD2 (5 bases). V lost 5 bases to trimming and J lost 3 bases, with 9 bases between them. In germline, CDR1 is LGHDT, CDR2 YNNKEL (reference sequence). The CDR3 is 13 amino acids. As DNA, the CDR3 is TGTGCCAGCAGCGTAAGACTAACAGATACGCAGTATTTT. As protein: CASSVRLTDTQYF.

The chain combines TRBV21-1 with TRBJ2-2; TRBD2, the D gene given by the table, was not confirmed from the DNA. TRBV21-1 is labeled a pseudogene. This CDR3 has 10 residues. CDR3: CASSNWELFF. The CDR3 DNA is TGTGCCAGCAGCAACTGGGAGCTGTTTTTT.

This rearrangement joins TRBV24-1 to TRBJ2-1; D is unresolved. The CDR3 has 13 residues. Germline lookup yields CDR1 KGHDR and CDR2 SFDVKD. Trimming cost V 4 bases and J 1 base, with 4 bases left between them. The CDR3, as DNA: TGTGCCACCAGTGACGGGTCCTACAATGAGCAGTTCTTC. Encoded protein: CATSDGSYNEQFF.

The chain recombines TRBV30 with TRBJ1-2; 9 bases line up with TRBD1. Germline-derived CDR1 and CDR2 are GTSNPN and SVGIG (reference sequence). CDR3 size: 14 residues. Trimming removed 2 bases from V and 4 bases from J; junction bases left unmatched: 5. In DNA, the CDR3 is TGTGCCTGGAGTACCGGACAGGGGTTCTATGGCTACACCTTC. It yields the protein CAWSTGQGFYGYTF.

The chain couples TRBV6-1 to TRBJ1-3; weak D call: TRBD1 (5 bases). V lost 4 bases and J 2 bases, leaving 15 bases between the germline ends. CDR1 MNHNS and CDR2 SASEGT come from the germline V gene. There are 16 residues in the CDR3. Here the CDR3 DNA reads TGTGCCAGCAGTGTAGGACCAGGGAGGCCTGGAAACACCATATATTTT. Its protein product is CASSVGPGRPGNTIYF.

In its sample, this clone was seen a few times. V gene TRBV11-2 combines with J gene TRBJ2-7; tentative D call: TRBD2 (5 bases). Between the trimmed V and J ends, which lost 4 bases and 3 bases, there was a span of 7 bases. The germline V gene has CDR1 SGHAT and CDR2 FQNNGV. The CDR3 is 12 amino acids. CDR3 loop: CASSSDFYEQYF. The CDR3 DNA reads as TGTGCCAGCAGCTCGGACTTCTACGAGCAGTACTTC. Full variable domain (remainder filled in from reference TRBV11-2 and TRBJ2-7): EAGVAQSPRYKIIEKRQSVAFWCNPISGHATLYWYQQILGQGPKLLIQFQNNGVVDDSQLPKDRFSAERLKGVDSTLKIQPAKLEDSAVYLCASSSDFYEQYFGPGTRLTVT.

The CDR3 here is CASSLMLDRGNYGYTF. CDR3 DNA sequence: TGTGCCAGCAGCTTGATGTTGGACAGGGGCAACTATGGCTACACCTTC. The genes are TRBV5-4 and TRBJ1-2, with 9 bases aligning to TRBD1. Unmatched junction bases numbered 6, after V lost 1 base and J lost 2 bases. The CDR3 runs 16 residues. CDR1 and CDR2 from the germline V gene are SGHNT and YYREEE (reference sequence).

The chain links TRBV10-1 to TRBJ2-7; D is possibly TRBD2 (6 bases). The V gene lost 7 bases and the J gene lost 3 bases, with 16 bases spanning the gap. CDR1 is WNHNN, CDR2 SYGVQD, per germline (reference sequence). The CDR3 consists of 14 residues. The CDR3 sequence: CASTGGRRVYEQYF. Written as DNA, the CDR3 is TGCGCCAGCACTGGAGGACGGAGGGTCTACGAGCAGTACTTC.

CDR3: CASSPSGSGEQYF. CDR3 in DNA: TGTGCCAGCAGTCCAAGCGGGAGTGGCGAGCAGTACTTC. This chain links TRBV9 with TRBJ2-7, with 8 bases matching TRBD2. In germline, CDR1 is SGDLS, CDR2 YYNGEE. V shed 5 bases, J shed 6 bases, and the junction held 7 bases outside the gene matches. The CDR3 contains 13 residues.

This rearrangement joins TRBV3-1 (or the pseudogene TRBV3-2) to TRBJ2-5, with 10 positions matching TRBD2. Per the germline V gene, CDR1 is LGHDT and CDR2 is YNNKEL (reference sequence). Trimming at V came to 1 base and at J to 3 bases, leaving 8 bases not matched to a gene. The CDR3 sequence is 17 residues long. CDR3 sequence reads: CASSQGPELAGKETQYF. CDR3 bases: TGTGCCAGCAGCCAAGGTCCCGAACTAGCGGGGAAAGAGACCCAGTACTTC.

This chain links TRBV15 with TRBJ2-4, with 7 bases lining up with TRBD1. CDR1 is LNHNV, CDR2 YYDKDF, per germline (reference sequence). This CDR3 has 14 residues. Trimming took 4 bases from V and 1 from J; bases not matched to a gene: 1. The CDR3: CATSIRGAKNIQYF. In DNA, the CDR3 is TGTGCCACCAGCATCAGGGGGGCCAAAAACATTCAGTACTTC.

The CDR3 nucleotides read TGTGCCAGCTCGGCGACGGGACAGGGACTTGGAAACACCATATATTTT. This codes for CASSATGQGLGNTIYF. The genes are TRBV18 and TRBJ1-3; TRBD1 agrees at 9 bases. Germline values: CDR1 KGHSH, CDR2 LQKENI. The CDR3 contains 16 residues. The trim removed 6 bases at V and 3 bases at J, leaving 9 bases unmatched.

A note on this clone: One end of the junction does not line up with germline, which may come from a read error. This chain joins TRBV11-2 and TRBJ2-2; no clear D. This CDR3 has 16 amino acids. Germline CDR1 reads SGHAT; CDR2 reads FQNNGV. DNA of the CDR3: TGTGCCAGCAGGTTAGGTCGCGGAGTGAACACCGAGGAGCTGTTTTTT. This codes for CASRLGRGVNTEELFF.